This TCR beta chain was recovered during a study of blood T cell repertoires in COVID-19. Sequenced by immunoSEQ multiplex PCR; TCRdb stores in-frame clones only, minus some. The sample holds about 70,000 clones, approximately 83% seen once. The receptor was derived from a human donor in a cohort sampled during active COVID-19. Sample: peripheral blood.

CDR3 region: CASSSGTGMGQETQYF. CDR3 nucleotides: TGTGCCAGCAGCTCGGGCACAGGGATGGGGCAAGAGACCCAGTACTTC. The V call is TRBV5-6, the J call TRBJ2-5, with a weak D call TRBD1 (6 bases). The germline V gene encodes CDR1 SGHDT and CDR2 YYEEEE. V was cut by 3 bases and J by 2 bases, with 17 bases left in between. The CDR3 runs to 16 residues.